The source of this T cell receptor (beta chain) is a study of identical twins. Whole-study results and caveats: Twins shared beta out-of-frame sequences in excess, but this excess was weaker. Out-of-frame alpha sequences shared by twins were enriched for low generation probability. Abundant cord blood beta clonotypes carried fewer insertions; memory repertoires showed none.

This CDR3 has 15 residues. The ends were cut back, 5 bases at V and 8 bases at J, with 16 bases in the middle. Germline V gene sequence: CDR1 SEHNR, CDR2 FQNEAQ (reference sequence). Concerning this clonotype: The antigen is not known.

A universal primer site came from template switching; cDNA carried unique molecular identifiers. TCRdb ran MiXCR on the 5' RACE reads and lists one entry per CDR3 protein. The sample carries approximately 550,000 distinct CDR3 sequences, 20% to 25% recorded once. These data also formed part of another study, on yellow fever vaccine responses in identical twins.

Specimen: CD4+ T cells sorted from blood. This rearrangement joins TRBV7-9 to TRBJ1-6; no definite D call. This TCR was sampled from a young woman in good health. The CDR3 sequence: CASSMTTPVDSPLHF. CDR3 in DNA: TGTGCCAGCAGCATGACGACCCCGGTCGATTCACCCCTCCACTTT.